This T cell receptor beta chain came from a study of shared clonotypes between healthy human individuals. Sequenced by immunoSEQ multiplex PCR; TCRdb stores in-frame clones only, minus some. Of 1.5 million to 2.5 million clones listed, just under 95% are singletons. CD45RO-negative, CCR7-positively selected cells formed the naive CD8 fraction, excluding terminally differentiated effector memory CD45RA+ cells. This CDR3 has 16 residues. Sequencing input: naive CD8+ T cells sorted from blood. The chain couples TRBV1 to TRBJ2-5; no DNA check was done on the table's D call, TRBD2. TRBV1 counts as a pseudogene. This sequence was found in a young man in good health. The CDR3 DNA is TGCACCAGCAGCCAATCCGAAGCGGGCTTTCAAGAGACCCAGTACTTC. Translation gives CTSSQSEAGFQETQYF.